The 24 T cell receptor beta chains reported below all come from one sample, sequenced in a study of cytomegalovirus exposure and HLA in healthy donors. The PCR ran on 60 Vbeta and 13 Jbeta primers. TCRdb's copy holds only in-frame clones and misses some; the assay was immunoSEQ multiplex PCR. This table has about 230,000 clones, approximately 80% appearing once. The specimen was PBMCs. The receptor set was obtained from a woman in her thirties or forties in good health and CMV-seronegative.

This chain joins TRBV28 and TRBJ2-2, with a weak D call TRBD2 (6 bases). The V end lost 6 bases, the J end lost 5 bases, and 10 bases lay between the germline ends. The CDR3 extends over 13 amino acids. Germline V gene sequence: CDR1 MDHEN, CDR2 SYDVKM. The CDR3 DNA is TGTGCCAGCAGCCCGACTAGAACCGGGGAGCTGTTTTTT. Protein sequence: CASSPTRTGELFF.

The J gene is TRBJ1-1, the V gene TRBV7-2; TRBD1 might be the D (6 bases). V gave up 5 bases and J gave up 7 bases, with 29 bases separating them. Germline values: CDR1 SGHTA, CDR2 FQGNSA. The CDR3 extends over 18 amino acids. The DNA of the CDR3 is TGTGCCAGCAGCGCCCTACCCACTAGACGGCAGGGGATATTTGAAGCTTTCTTT. The encoded protein is CASSALPTRRQGIFEAFF.

The chain couples TRBV18 to TRBJ2-2; 8 positions agree with TRBD1. Losses at the gene ends were 2 bases for V and 5 bases for J; bases not matched to a gene: 10. In germline, CDR1 is KGHSH, CDR2 LQKENI. The CDR3 totals 17 residues. CDR3 in DNA: TGTGCCAGCTCACCAACTCCGGACAGGGTCGGAACCGGGGAGCTGTTTTTT. Translating it yields CASSPTPDRVGTGELFF.

The J gene is TRBJ1-3, the V gene TRBV6-5; possible D gene TRBD1, 5 bases. V shed 5 bases and J shed 0 bases, with 11 bases lying between them. The CDR3 runs to 15 residues. Germline V CDR1 and CDR2: MNHEY, SVGAGI. The CDR3 DNA follows: TGTGCCAGCAGTACAGGCCGTAGCTCTGGAAACACCATATATTTT. Protein: CASSTGRSSGNTIYF.

The sample holds one count of this clone. The chain recombines TRBV29-1 with TRBJ2-3; D uncertain. The V end lost 2 bases, the J end lost 2 bases, and 8 bases lay between the germline ends. Germline V gene data show CDR1 as SQVTM and CDR2 as ANQGSEA. This CDR3 has 13 amino acids. CDR3 in amino acids: CSVETLLTDTQYF. DNA of the CDR3: TGCAGCGTTGAAACCTTACTCACAGATACGCAGTATTTT.

In regard to this clone: One junction end disagrees with the germline gene, perhaps due to a read error. The chain has TRBV6-4 and TRBJ1-1; D gene ambiguous. The CDR3 is made up of 14 amino acids. The germline gives CDR1 MRHNA, CDR2 SNTAGT. The CDR3 bases are TGTGCCAGCAAGAGTGAGGAAACGAACCCTGAAGCTTTCTTT. This encodes CASKSEETNPEAFF.

This chain joins TRBV12-5 and TRBJ2-2; 10 bases agree with TRBD2. Germline assignment: CDR1 LGHNT and CDR2 FRNRAP. Trimming cost V 3 bases and J 5 bases; bases outside gene matches: 6. The CDR3 contains 16 residues. CDR3 sequence reads: CASGLIAGGYTGELFF. CDR3 nucleotides: TGTGCTAGTGGTTTAATAGCGGGGGGTTATACCGGGGAGCTGTTTTTT.

The chain recombines TRBV5-1 with TRBJ1-2, with TRBD1 as a possible D gene (5 bases). Per the germline V gene, CDR1 is SGHRS and CDR2 is YFSETQ. Between the trimmed V and J ends, which lost 0 bases and 4 bases, there was a span of 16 bases. This CDR3 comprises 16 residues. This CDR3 reads CASSLAGTQKGYGYTF. The CDR3 DNA is TGCGCCAGCAGCTTGGCCGGGACTCAAAAAGGCTATGGCTACACCTTC.

The chain joins TRBV19 to TRBJ2-6, with TRBD1 matching over 8 bases. CDR1 LNHDA and CDR2 SQIVND come from the germline V gene (reference sequence). The CDR3 extends over 17 amino acids. V shed 3 bases and J 0 bases; nucleotides not matched to a gene: 4. In DNA, the CDR3 is TGTGCCAGTAGTATCCAGGGGGCCTTCTCTGGGGCCAACGTCCTGACTTTC. Translated: CASSIQGAFSGANVLTF.

This clone showed up just once. In DNA, the CDR3 is TGTGCCAGCAGTTACGGTGAGGGAGGGAAACTGTTTTTT. Its translation is CASSYGEGGKLFF. The rearrangement joins TRBV6-5 to TRBJ1-4; D is unclear. Trimming took off 2 bases at V and 11 bases at J, with 12 bases between the two ends. The length of the CDR3 is 13 residues. Germline CDR1 and CDR2: MNHEY and SVGAGI.

The rearrangement uses TRBV2 and TRBJ2-7; D may be TRBD2 (5 bases). V lost 3 bases to trimming and J lost 9 bases, with 9 bases between them. The germline CDR1 and CDR2 sequences are SNHLY and FYNNEI. This CDR3 contains 11 residues. The CDR3, as DNA: TGTGCCAGCAGTGACGGACTGGGGCAGTACTTC. Amino acid sequence: CASSDGLGQYF. Using reference TRBV2 and TRBJ2-7 for the parts outside the CDR3, the full variable domain is EPEVTQTPSHQVTQMGQEVILRCVPISNHLYFYWYRQILGQKVEFLVSFYNNEISEKSEIFDDQFSVERPDGSNFTLKIRSTKLEDSAMYFCASSDGLGQYFGPGTRLTVT.

The chain has TRBV19 and TRBJ2-2, with D tentatively TRBD1 (6 bases). The ends were cut back, 6 bases at V and 4 bases at J, with 12 bases in the middle. Germline V CDR1 and CDR2: LNHDA, SQIVND (reference sequence). This CDR3 contains 14 residues. This CDR3 is CASSSRGGTGELFF. CDR3 nucleotides: TGTGCCAGTAGCTCCAGGGGTGGCACCGGGGAGCTGTTTTTT.

The chain recombines TRBV7-2 with TRBJ2-5; 10 bases line up with TRBD2. CDR3 length equals 15 residues. Trimming removed 5 bases from V and 5 bases from J; junction bases left unmatched: 8. The germline gives CDR1 SGHTA, CDR2 FQGNSA. The CDR3 sequence: CASSVQRGGVETQYF. The DNA for the CDR3 is TGTGCCAGCAGCGTTCAGCGGGGGGGCGTGGAGACCCAGTACTTC. Supplemented by reference TRBV7-2 and TRBJ2-5, the full variable domain reads GAGVSQSPSNKVTEKGKDVELRCDPISGHTALYWYRQSLGQGLEFLIYFQGNSAPDKSGLPSDRFSAERTGGSVSTLTIQRTQQEDSAVYLCASSVQRGGVETQYFGPGTRLLVL.

The genes are TRBV6-1 and TRBJ1-2; 8 positions match TRBD1. The CDR3 spans 14 residues. Per germline, CDR1 MNHNS and CDR2 SASEGT. The V and J ends lost 8 bases and 2 bases, in that order; junction bases with no gene match: 7. The CDR3 sequence is CASSRGRMNYGYTF. The CDR3 DNA sequence: TGTGCCAGCTCCAGGGGGCGCATGAACTATGGCTACACCTTC.

This clone showed up just once. The gene calls are TRBV4-3 and TRBJ2-2; 12 nucleotides agree with TRBD2. The V gene end was trimmed by 2 bases and the J gene end by 5 bases; junction bases not matched to a gene: 3. Germline V lookup: CDR1 LGHNA, CDR2 YSLEER. The CDR3 spans 16 residues. CDR3 in amino acids: CASSQRLAGGTGELFF. The CDR3 DNA follows: TGCGCCAGCAGCCAACGTCTAGCGGGGGGGACCGGGGAGCTGTTTTTT.

This clone was picked up one time. The V and J genes are TRBV30 and TRBJ2-7; TRBD2 might be the D (6 bases). The CDR3 length is 15 residues. Trimming removed 4 bases from V and 1 base from J, with 17 bases in between. Looked up from germline, CDR1 is GTSNPN and CDR2 is SVGIG (reference sequence). CDR3 residues: CAWTPQTGRSYEQYF. The CDR3, as DNA: TGTGCCTGGACCCCTCAAACGGGGAGGTCCTACGAGCAGTACTTC.

The chain recombines TRBV9 with TRBJ2-3, with TRBD2 matching 7 bases. V was pared by 4 bases and J by 4 bases, with 6 bases of the junction left unmatched. Germline CDR1 SGDLS, CDR2 YYNGEE. The CDR3 is 14 amino acids. CDR3: CASSPRGGPDTQYF. In DNA, the CDR3 is TGTGCCAGCAGCCCCCGCGGGGGTCCAGATACGCAGTATTTT. The whole variable domain, remainder taken from reference TRBV9 and TRBJ2-3, is DSGVTQTPKHLITATGQRVTLRCSPRSGDLSVYWYQQSLDQGLQFLIQYYNGEERAKGNILERFSAQQFPDLHSELNLSSLELGDSALYFCASSPRGGPDTQYFGPGTRLTVL.

The chain recombines TRBV7-9 with TRBJ2-3; 7 nucleotides align to TRBD2. Trimming removed 1 base from V and 0 bases from J; junction bases left unmatched: 4. This CDR3 region has 16 residues. Per the germline V gene, CDR1 is SEHNR and CDR2 is FQNEAQ (reference sequence). CDR3 sequence: CASSLGLAVSTDTQYF. As DNA, the CDR3 is TGTGCCAGCAGCTTAGGCCTAGCGGTAAGCACAGATACGCAGTATTTT.

The chain employs TRBV6-5 and TRBJ2-5; 9 nucleotides line up with TRBD2. With V trimmed by 0 bases and J by 5 bases, 7 bases remained unmatched. Germline V gene lookup returns CDR1 MNHEY and CDR2 SVGAGI. The CDR3 sequence is 16 residues long. CDR3 sequence: CASSYSSGGPPETQYF. CDR3 nucleotides: TGTGCCAGCAGTTACTCTAGCGGGGGACCTCCGGAGACCCAGTACTTC.

The chain uses TRBV18 and TRBJ2-4, with 11 nucleotides matching TRBD1. Germline V CDR1 and CDR2: KGHSH, LQKENI. This CDR3 has 14 residues. Unmatched junction bases numbered 1, after V lost 0 bases and J lost 9 bases. CDR3 amino acids: CASSPPGTGGIQYF. CDR3 bases: TGTGCCAGCTCACCACCCGGGACAGGGGGCATTCAGTACTTC.

V and J are TRBV6-5 and TRBJ1-1; D unresolved. Trimming pared 0 bases from V and 5 bases from J, leaving 13 bases between. The germline V gene encodes CDR1 MNHEY and CDR2 SVGAGI. The CDR3 extends over 15 amino acids. The CDR3 DNA is TGTGCCAGCAGTTACTCGACGGTCGGGATAACTGAAGCTTTCTTT. Its protein is CASSYSTVGITEAFF.

The chain carries TRBV19 and TRBJ2-3, with TRBD1 matching 12 bases. Germline trimming cut 7 bases from V and 2 bases from J; bases unmatched to any gene: 4. Germline lookup yields CDR1 LNHDA and CDR2 SQIVND (reference sequence). The CDR3 spans 15 residues. This CDR3 reads CASKRGQGATDTQYF. CDR3 coding DNA: TGTGCCAGTAAGAGGGGACAGGGGGCCACAGATACGCAGTATTTT.

This clone occurred once. The V gene is TRBV7-8, the J gene TRBJ1-2; tentative D call: TRBD1 (5 bases). Trimming left V 4 bases short and J 6 bases short, with 12 bases between. The CDR3 is 13 residues long. Germline V CDR1 and CDR2: SGHVS, FQNEAQ. CDR3 sequence (DNA): TGTGCCAGCAGCTCCCGCCCGACAGATGGCTACACCTTC. This codes for CASSSRPTDGYTF.

To note about this clone: Distinct nucleotide sequences in the sample also encode this CDR3. V gene TRBV5-6 combines with J gene TRBJ2-2; 9 bases are a match to TRBD1. V trimming: 8 bases; J trimming: 4 bases; junction bases outside the gene matches: 9. The CDR3 consists of 15 residues. Germline loops: CDR1 SGHDT, CDR2 YYEEEE. CDR3 sequence: CASSRQGGVTGELFF. As DNA, the CDR3 is TGTGCCAGTAGCCGACAGGGGGGGGTCACCGGGGAGCTGTTTTTT.